A single sample is the source of the 18 T cell receptor beta chains below, sequenced in a study of lymphopenia after photon versus proton radiotherapy. TCRdb's copy holds only in-frame clones and misses some; the assay was immunoSEQ multiplex PCR. The sample comprises approximately 70,000 clones, roughly 90% of which are singletons, and more than 10% rests with the top ten. This sample comprised peripheral blood, obtained from a patient treated with proton-based radiotherapy. All receptors come from a man aged 80 or over with esophageal cancer.

This chain joins TRBV7-2 and TRBJ2-3; TRBD1 matches at 9 bases. From germline, CDR1 is SGHTA and CDR2 FQGNSA. J lost 5 bases, V lost 1 base, and 4 bases had no gene match. The CDR3 contains 15 residues. CDR3 coding DNA: TGTGCCAGCAGCTTAGGCGGGGACAGGGAAGATACGCAGTATTTT. Protein sequence: CASSLGGDREDTQYF.

The CDR3 DNA follows: TGTGCCAGCAGCTTAACAAAAGGGGACTATGGCTACACCTTC. It yields the protein CASSLTKGDYGYTF. The J gene is TRBJ1-2, the V gene TRBV7-3; TRBD1 might be the D (5 bases). Germline V gene data show CDR1 as SGHTA and CDR2 as FQGTGA. The CDR3 spans 14 residues. Trimming stripped 0 bases from V and 3 bases from J, with 8 bases between.

This chain links TRBV6-5 with TRBJ2-7; no clear D gene. The CDR3 length is 12 residues. V shed 6 bases and J shed 6 bases, with 12 bases lying between them. CDR1 and CDR2 from the germline V gene are MNHEY and SVGAGI. The CDR3 DNA follows: TGTGCCAGCAGCCCCACTTATCTCGAGCAGTACTTC. Encoded protein: CASSPTYLEQYF.

The chain recombines TRBV27 with TRBJ2-7, with TRBD1 identical over 7 bases. Unmatched junction bases numbered 5, after V lost 3 bases and J lost 3 bases. The CDR3 covers 14 residues. Germline CDR1 is MNHEY and CDR2 is SMNVEV (reference sequence). In DNA form, the CDR3 reads TGTGCCAGCAGTTTTGGGGGACAGAGCTACGAGCAGTACTTC. It encodes CASSFGGQSYEQYF.

This chain connects TRBV7-2 to TRBJ2-3; no firm D call. The CDR3 has 16 amino acids. The V gene's germline CDR1 is SGHTA and CDR2 FQGNSA. V lost 4 bases and J lost 5, with 19 bases in between. This chain's CDR3 is CASSSGVLKIGDTQYF. CDR3 DNA: TGTGCCAGCAGCTCTGGAGTTCTGAAGATCGGAGATACGCAGTATTTT.

The chain employs TRBV9 and TRBJ2-2; D may be TRBD2 (7 bases). The germline V gene has CDR1 SGDLS and CDR2 YYNGEE. Trimming shortened V by 4 bases and J by 6 bases, and 16 bases separated the two germline ends. The CDR3 consists of 15 residues. The CDR3 region has the DNA TGTGCCAGCAGCTTACAGGGAGGGTACGCCGGGGAGCTGTTTTTT. Protein product: CASSLQGGYAGELFF.

This rearrangement joins TRBV30 to TRBJ1-1; D remains ambiguous. Germline CDR1 is GTSNPN and CDR2 is SVGIG (reference sequence). CDR3 size: 13 residues. The germline V and J ends were trimmed by 4 bases and 6 bases, with 15 bases remaining between them. The CDR3 region is CAWKLSTAAEAFF. DNA of the CDR3: TGTGCCTGGAAACTGTCGACGGCAGCTGAAGCTTTCTTT.

The chain couples TRBV18 to TRBJ1-2; TRBD1 agrees at 8 bases. CDR1 and CDR2 from the germline V gene are KGHSH and LQKENI. Losses at the gene ends were 0 bases for V and 10 bases for J; bases not matched to a gene: 7. The CDR3 has 14 amino acids. The chain's CDR3 is CASSPPTGERFYTF. The CDR3 bases are TGTGCCAGCTCACCACCGACAGGGGAGCGGTTCTACACCTTC.

The chain recombines TRBV4-3 with TRBJ2-7; tentatively, D is TRBD1 (5 bases). Trimming cost V 0 bases and J 2 bases, with 11 bases left between them. The CDR3 runs to 15 residues. Germline loops: CDR1 LGHNA, CDR2 YSLEER. The CDR3 sequence is CASSQDPPGTYEQYF. In nucleotides, the CDR3 is TGCGCCAGCAGCCAAGACCCCCCAGGGACCTACGAGCAGTACTTC.

CDR3 in DNA: TGTGCCAGCAGCCAAGCGACAGTCGCGAACACCGGGGAGCTGTTTTTT. This sequence encodes CASSQATVANTGELFF. V is TRBV14 and J is TRBJ2-2, with a weak D call TRBD1 (5 bases). This CDR3 has 16 residues. V was pared by 1 base and J by 0 bases, with 9 bases between. The germline V gene encodes CDR1 SGHDN and CDR2 FVKESK.

Only one count was recorded for this clone. V gene TRBV21-1 combines with J gene TRBJ1-6. TRBV21-1 is a pseudogene. The CDR3 is made up of 18 amino acids. CDR3 loop: CASSKHGGAGSYNSPLHF. CDR3 coding DNA: TGTGCCAGCAGCAAACATGGGGGGGCAGGATCTTATAATTCACCCCTCCACTTT.

This chain joins TRBV5-5 and TRBJ2-7; 11 bases fit TRBD2. Germline trimming cut 5 bases from V and 4 bases from J; bases unmatched to any gene: 8. This CDR3 spans 15 amino acids. Looked up from germline, CDR1 is SGHKS and CDR2 is YYEKEE (reference sequence). The CDR3 nucleotides read TGTGCCAGCAGGGCCGGACTAGCGGGCGAGTACGAGCAGTACTTC. Translating gives CASRAGLAGEYEQYF. Full variable domain (missing parts from reference TRBV5-5 and TRBJ2-7): DAGVTQSPTHLIKTRGQQVTLRCSPISGHKSVSWYQQVLGQGPQFIFQYYEKEERGRGNFPDRFSARQFPNYSSELNVNALLLGDSALYLCASRAGLAGEYEQYFGPGTRLTVT.

The chain recombines TRBV29-1 with TRBJ1-1; 7 bases agree with TRBD1. Germline CDR1 reads SQVTM; CDR2 reads ANQGSEA. This CDR3 region has 13 residues. Trimming took 6 bases from V and 2 from J; bases not matched to a gene: 6. Here the CDR3 DNA reads TGCAGCGTAGCGGGACAGTTAAACACTGAAGCTTTCTTT. Protein: CSVAGQLNTEAFF. Combining the CDR3 with reference TRBV29-1 and TRBJ1-1 gives the whole variable domain SAVISQKPSRDICQRGTSLTIQCQVDSQVTMMFWYRQQPGQSLTLIATANQGSEATYESGFVIDKFPISRPNLTFSTLTVSNMSPEDSSIYLCSVAGQLNTEAFFGQGTRLTVV.

V is TRBV9 and J is TRBJ2-5; 9 bases map to TRBD2. Trimming removed 4 bases from V and 5 bases from J; junction bases left unmatched: 18. Germline assignment: CDR1 SGDLS and CDR2 YYNGEE. The CDR3 runs 18 residues. The chain's CDR3 is CASSSRGSGGPEGETQYF. CDR3 coding DNA: TGTGCCAGCAGCTCCCGGGGGAGCGGGGGGCCTGAGGGGGAGACCCAGTACTTC.

The CDR3 region is CASKQNTEAFF. The CDR3 region has the DNA TGTGCCAGCAAACAGAACACTGAAGCTTTCTTT. This chain connects TRBV6-5 to TRBJ1-1; D is unclear. The CDR3 is 11 amino acids. Germline V gene lookup returns CDR1 MNHEY and CDR2 SVGAGI. Trimming removed 7 bases at V and 1 base at J, with 4 bases between.

This chain connects TRBV18 to TRBJ1-1; tentative D call: TRBD1 (6 bases). The V end was cut by 2 bases, the J end by 1 base, with 17 bases between. The CDR3 spans 17 residues. Germline V gene lookup returns CDR1 KGHSH and CDR2 LQKENI. CDR3 in amino acids: CASSPIRGHRENTEAFF. CDR3 in DNA: TGTGCCAGCTCACCAATCCGGGGTCACAGGGAGAACACTGAAGCTTTCTTT.

The rearrangement joins TRBV9 to TRBJ2-7; TRBD2 matches at 8 bases. Losses at the gene ends were 5 bases for V and 7 bases for J; bases not matched to a gene: 11. Germline V gives CDR1 SGDLS, CDR2 YYNGEE. The CDR3 is made up of 14 amino acids. CDR3 nucleotide sequence: TGTGCCAGCAGTTCGAGGAGCGGGAGTCAGGAGCAGTACTTC. Translated: CASSSRSGSQEQYF.

The chain carries TRBV11-2 and TRBJ1-2; the match to TRBD1 covers 8 bases. Looked up from germline, CDR1 is SGHAT and CDR2 is FQNNGV. The CDR3 spans 14 residues. J was trimmed by 6 bases and V by 4 bases; bases with no gene match: 7. The CDR3 spells CASSSRTGRDGYTF. For the CDR3, the DNA is TGTGCCAGCAGCTCTAGGACAGGGCGGGATGGCTACACCTTC.